A single sample is the source of the 20 T cell receptor beta chains below, sequenced in a study of regulatory T cells in long-lasting Graves disease. Arm-PCR of CDR3 regions and iRepertoire HTBI primers were used to build TCR beta libraries. TCRdb ran MiXCR on the multiplex PCR reads and lists one entry per CDR3 protein. The sample holds about 440,000 distinct CDR3 sequences, about 15% seen once. Indicated time point: newly diagnosed GD, antithyroid drugs for less than 3 months. The TCR library was made from RNA that had been extracted from PBMCs in TRIzol. The same sample was also studied in work on T cells in Graves' hyperthyroidism and ophthalmopathy.

This sample comprised peripheral blood mononuclear cells (PBMCs), obtained at new diagnosis, from a patient treated with antithyroid drugs. Receptors were obtained from a woman in her 30s with Graves disease.

This clonotype was seen repeatedly, ten times or more. This rearrangement joins TRBV24-1 to TRBJ2-3; D is possibly TRBD2 (7 bases). The CDR3 is made up of 18 amino acids. Trimming cost V 5 bases and J 3 bases, with 23 bases left between them. CDR1 is KGHDR and CDR2 is SFDVKD in the germline V gene. CDR3 coding DNA: TGTGCCACCAGTGTTCCCAGGGGAGGGGACGTCGGGACAGATACGCAGTATTTT. Protein sequence: CATSVPRGGDVGTDTQYF.

This clonotype appeared many times. The V and J genes are TRBV20-1 and TRBJ2-5, with D tentatively TRBD1 or TRBD2 (5 bases each). The CDR3 spans 15 residues. From germline, CDR1 is DFQATT and CDR2 SNEGSKA (reference sequence). Trimming took off 1 base at V and 2 bases at J, with 14 bases between the two ends. The CDR3 spells CSARVGTNTQETQYF. The CDR3 region has the DNA TGCAGTGCTAGAGTTGGGACGAACACTCAAGAGACCCAGTACTTC.

The chain recombines TRBV12-3 or TRBV12-4 with TRBJ2-1; 11 nucleotides align to TRBD2. J gave up 8 bases and V 3 bases, and 3 bases lay outside the gene matches. The CDR3 length is 14 residues. The chain's CDR3 is CASSFSTSGDEQFF. The CDR3 bases are TGTGCCAGCAGTTTTTCGACTAGCGGGGATGAGCAGTTCTTC.

This clonotype was seen ten or more times. J is TRBJ2-1 and V is TRBV27, with 7 positions matching TRBD1. Germline lookup yields CDR1 MNHEY and CDR2 SMNVEV (reference sequence). This CDR3 is 16 amino acids long. Trimming removed 2 bases from V and 7 bases from J; junction bases left unmatched: 11. CDR3 sequence reads: CASSLPGTGVLNEQFF. The CDR3 nucleotides read TGTGCCAGCAGTTTACCAGGCACAGGGGTCCTGAATGAGCAGTTCTTC.

This clonotype came up many times. The rearrangement joins TRBV29-1 to TRBJ1-2, with 7 positions matching TRBD1. The CDR3 covers 13 residues. CDR1 is SQVTM, CDR2 ANQGSEA, per germline. The V segment lost 5 bases and the J segment 5 bases; nucleotides outside the gene matches: 8. CDR3 sequence reads: CSVFNEGAYGYTF. The DNA for the CDR3 is TGCAGCGTTTTTAACGAGGGGGCATATGGCTACACCTTC.

This clonotype was found many times. The genes are TRBV27 and TRBJ2-1; D might be TRBD2 (6 bases). Germline lookup yields CDR1 MNHEY and CDR2 SMNVEV (reference sequence). The V end was cut by 3 bases, the J end by 3 bases, with 9 bases between. The CDR3 has 14 residues. The DNA for the CDR3 is TGTGCCAGCAGTTTGACTAGGTTCTACAATGAGCAGTTCTTC. This translates into CASSLTRFYNEQFF.

Worth noting for this clonotype: A much more abundant neighbour one base away suggests this may be a read error. The chain uses TRBV11-2 and TRBJ2-1; D is unresolved. Looked up from germline, CDR1 is SGHAT and CDR2 is FQNNGV. The CDR3 has 14 residues. CDR3 nucleotides: TGTGCCAGCAGCTTAGTGGGCCCCAACGATGAGCGGTTCTTC. This sequence encodes CASSLVGPNDERFF.

The table lists this clonotype with many counts. The chain recombines TRBV11-2 with TRBJ1-3, with TRBD1 identical over 12 bases. Trimming at V came to 5 bases and at J to 0 bases, leaving 5 bases not matched to a gene. CDR1 is SGHAT and CDR2 is FQNNGV in the germline V gene. This CDR3 is 17 amino acids long. This CDR3 is CASSQGDRGLSGNTIYF. In nucleotides, the CDR3 is TGTGCCAGCAGCCAAGGGGACAGGGGGCTCTCTGGAAACACCATATATTTT.

The genes are TRBV5-6 and TRBJ2-5; possibly TRBD2 for D (6 bases). CDR3 size: 13 residues. Trimming pared 4 bases from V and 5 bases from J, leaving 12 bases between. Germline loops: CDR1 SGHDT, CDR2 YYEEEE. For the CDR3, the DNA is TGTGCCAGCAGCATGGGGGGTTGGGAGACCCAGTACTTC. Translating gives CASSMGGWETQYF.

This clonotype was picked up many times. The gene calls are TRBV7-2 and TRBJ1-5; D call uncertain. The CDR3 has 15 amino acids. In germline, CDR1 is SGHTA, CDR2 FQGNSA. V was cut by 5 bases and J by 1 base, with 12 bases left in between. The CDR3 bases are TGTGCCAGCAGCCCTTGGAGATCCAGCAATCAGCCCCAGCATTTT. It is translated as CASSPWRSSNQPQHF.

This chain connects TRBV19 to TRBJ1-5, with TRBD1 as a possible D gene (5 bases). The CDR3 extends over 13 amino acids. Germline values: CDR1 LNHDA, CDR2 SQIVND (reference sequence). V was shortened by 9 bases and J by 5 bases, with 14 bases between the two germline ends. For the CDR3, the DNA is TGTGCCAGCCGGGGACGGCACGATCAGCCCCAGCATTTT. Translated, it gives CASRGRHDQPQHF. Using reference TRBV19 and TRBJ1-5 for the parts outside the CDR3, the full variable domain is DGGITQSPKYLFRKEGQNVTLSCEQNLNHDAMYWYRQDPGQGLRLIYYSQIVNDFQKGDIAEGYSVSREKKESFPLTVTSAQKNPTAFYLCASRGRHDQPQHFGDGTRLSIL.

This clonotype came up many times. The V gene is TRBV15, the J gene TRBJ2-5; tentative D call: TRBD2 (6 bases). Trimming shortened V by 2 bases and J by 4 bases, and 11 bases separated the two germline ends. CDR3 length: 14 amino acids. CDR1 and CDR2 from the germline V gene are LNHNV and YYDKDF (reference sequence). DNA of the CDR3: TGTGCCACCAGCAGAAGACGGGAGTCAGAGACCCAGTACTTC. This codes for CATSRRRESETQYF.

The table lists this clonotype with many counts. This sequence joins TRBV27 and TRBJ1-1; D is undetermined. The CDR3 spans 17 residues. Trimming took off 3 bases at V and 0 bases at J, with 17 bases between the two ends. Per germline, CDR1 MNHEY and CDR2 SMNVEV (reference sequence). In DNA, the CDR3 is TGTGCCAGCAGTTTGGGCTCGGGTCACGTCATGAACACTGAAGCTTTCTTT. Its translation: CASSLGSGHVMNTEAFF.

This clonotype was found many times. The rearrangement uses TRBV6-2 or TRBV6-3 and TRBJ1-1; D is undetermined. Germline-derived CDR1 and CDR2 are MNHEY and SVGEGT. The CDR3 totals 13 residues. V lost 6 bases to trimming and J lost 4 bases, with 12 bases between them. CDR3 in amino acids: CASRTSGPTEAFF. The CDR3 DNA is TGTGCCAGCAGAACCTCCGGCCCCACTGAAGCTTTCTTT.

In this sample, this clonotype turned up many times. The DNA for the CDR3 is TGTGCCAGCAGCCCAGGGGGAGGGAGAAACTATGGCTACACCTTC. It yields the protein CASSPGGGRNYGYTF. This chain uses TRBV9 with TRBJ1-2; TRBD1 agrees at 7 bases. Trimming cost V 4 bases and J 2 bases; bases outside gene matches: 8. The CDR3 has 15 residues. Germline loops: CDR1 SGDLS, CDR2 YYNGEE.

This chain connects TRBV11-3 to TRBJ2-2, with D perhaps matching TRBD1 (5 bases). The V and J ends lost 5 bases and 4 bases respectively, with 14 bases between them. The germline gives CDR1 SGHNT, CDR2 YENEEA. The CDR3 covers 15 residues. CDR3 sequence: CASSPRAVSTGELFF. The CDR3 nucleotides are TGTGCCAGCAGCCCCAGGGCTGTGTCCACCGGGGAGCTGTTTTTT.

The sample holds a few counts of this clonotype. This rearrangement joins TRBV18 to TRBJ1-2, with 7 bases lining up with TRBD1. After removal of 2 bases from V and 2 bases from J, the junction contained 11 bases not matched to a gene. The CDR3 spans 17 residues. Germline CDR1 KGHSH, CDR2 LQKENI. The CDR3 DNA sequence: TGTGCCAGCTCACCAAGGGCTCCCGGGACAGAGAACTATGGCTACACCTTC. Residues: CASSPRAPGTENYGYTF.

This clonotype was recorded many times. This chain uses TRBV30 with TRBJ2-3; D unresolved. Trimming stripped 7 bases from V and 0 bases from J, with 14 bases between. The germline gives CDR1 GTSNPN, CDR2 SVGIG (reference sequence). CDR3 length: 14 amino acids. The CDR3 region is CAFSAQVSTDTQYF. The CDR3 DNA sequence: TGTGCCTTCTCAGCCCAAGTAAGCACAGATACGCAGTATTTT.

This clonotype was found a few times. The chain has TRBV12-3 or TRBV12-4 and TRBJ1-3, with 8 positions matching TRBD1. This CDR3 has 15 residues. V was pared by 0 bases and J by 7 bases, with 5 bases of the junction left unmatched. The DNA for the CDR3 is TGTGCCAGCAGTTTAGCGGGGGACAGGATTAACACCATATATTTT. This codes for CASSLAGDRINTIYF.

This clonotype has ten or more counts. This chain connects TRBV2 to TRBJ2-1; 9 bases agree with TRBD2. CDR1 SNHLY and CDR2 FYNNEI come from the germline V gene. With 8 bases clipped from V and 7 bases from J, the junction kept 12 bases outside the gene matches. CDR3 length: 15 residues. DNA of the CDR3: TGTGCCAGCCGCTACCTTAGCGGGAGCGAAAATGAGCAGTTCTTC. Translating it yields CASRYLSGSENEQFF. Supplemented by reference TRBV2 and TRBJ2-1, the full variable domain reads EPEVTQTPSHQVTQMGQEVILRCVPISNHLYFYWYRQILGQKVEFLVSFYNNEISEKSEIFDDQFSVERPDGSNFTLKIRSTKLEDSAMYFCASRYLSGSENEQFFGPGTRLTVL.